Following are 20 T cell receptor beta chains from one sample sequenced in a study of blood T cell repertoires in COVID-19. Data came from immunoSEQ multiplex PCR; TCRdb stores just in-frame clones and leaves some out. The profile covers approximately 280,000 clones, with around 86% appearing a single time and 2.2% taken by the ten largest. The sequenced material came from peripheral blood. All receptors derive from a man in his fifties with acute or convalescent COVID-19.

V gene TRBV30 combines with J gene TRBJ1-1, with D perhaps matching TRBD1 (5 bases). The CDR3 contains 13 residues. V lost 0 bases to trimming and J lost 2 bases, with 7 bases between them. The germline V gene encodes CDR1 GTSNPN and CDR2 SVGIG (reference sequence). The CDR3, as DNA: TGTGCCTGGAGTGTAGACAGAAACACTGAAGCTTTCTTT. Protein product: CAWSVDRNTEAFF.

The rearrangement uses TRBV10-1 and TRBJ2-3; D remains unclear. CDR3 length equals 13 residues. With 3 bases removed from V and 3 bases from J, the gap between germline ends came to 7 bases. Germline V gene data show CDR1 as WNHNN and CDR2 as SYGVQD (reference sequence). CDR3 loop: CASSDTETDTQYF. The CDR3 DNA reads as TGCGCCAGCAGTGATACGGAGACAGATACGCAGTATTTT.

This clone was counted ten times or more. The gene calls are TRBV2 and TRBJ1-6; 7 bases fit TRBD1. V trimming: 4 bases; J trimming: 9 bases; junction bases outside the gene matches: 3. The CDR3 contains 13 residues. Germline CDR1 and CDR2: SNHLY and FYNNEI. The CDR3 DNA is TGTGCCAGCAGTGTGGACAGGACTTCACCCCTCCACTTT. This gives the protein CASSVDRTSPLHF.

The V gene is TRBV2, the J gene TRBJ2-3; 7 bases align to TRBD1. CDR3 size: 15 residues. Germline trimming cut 1 base from V and 1 base from J; bases unmatched to any gene: 2. In germline, CDR1 is SNHLY, CDR2 FYNNEI. In DNA form, the CDR3 reads TGTGCCAGCAGTGAAGTTACAGGGGGCACAGATACGCAGTATTTT. It codes for CASSEVTGGTDTQYF.

The V call is TRBV20-1, the J call TRBJ1-2; a possible D gene is TRBD1 (6 bases). Germline-derived CDR1 and CDR2 are DFQATT and SNEGSKA (reference sequence). Trimming removed 3 bases from V and 3 bases from J, with 14 bases in between. The CDR3 extends over 14 amino acids. The CDR3 DNA reads TGCAGTGCTAGTGGGGGGCAGTGGGACTATGGCTACACCTTC. Translating it yields CSASGGQWDYGYTF.

The chain links TRBV29-1 to TRBJ2-5, with 8 bases matching TRBD1. Trimming at V came to 7 bases and at J to 5 bases, leaving 6 bases not matched to a gene. This CDR3 is built from 12 residues. Germline V CDR1 and CDR2: SQVTM, ANQGSEA. This CDR3 reads CSGMTGDETQYF. The CDR3 DNA sequence: TGCAGCGGGATGACAGGGGATGAGACCCAGTACTTC.

The chain joins TRBV19 to TRBJ1-5; D unclear. This CDR3 is built from 15 residues. Trimming took 1 base from V and 3 from J, leaving 10 bases between them. CDR1 LNHDA and CDR2 SQIVND come from the germline V gene (reference sequence). In nucleotides, the CDR3 is TGTGCCAGTAGTATAGGGAGGTTAATCAATCAGCCCCAGCATTTT. This codes for CASSIGRLINQPQHF.

This clone was seen only once. The chain uses TRBV5-6 and TRBJ1-6, with TRBD1 as a possible D gene (5 bases). Germline CDR1 reads SGHDT; CDR2 reads YYEEEE. CDR3 size: 16 residues. Trimming cost V 0 bases and J 7 bases, with 14 bases left between them. CDR3 coding DNA: TGTGCCAGCAGCTTGGCCGGGGGTGCGCTCAATTCACCCCTCCACTTT. Encoded protein: CASSLAGGALNSPLHF.

V gene TRBV6-5 combines with J gene TRBJ2-3; tentatively, D is TRBD2 (6 bases). Trimming took 3 bases from V and 1 from J, leaving 14 bases between them. The CDR3 loop spans 16 amino acids. Looked up from germline, CDR1 is MNHEY and CDR2 is SVGAGI. This chain's CDR3 is CASSYGGSAGTDTQYF. For the CDR3, the DNA is TGTGCCAGCAGTTATGGGGGGTCCGCTGGCACAGATACGCAGTATTTT.

This chain uses TRBV15 with TRBJ1-1, with 8 bases lining up with TRBD1. The CDR3 spans 14 residues. Germline-derived CDR1 and CDR2 are LNHNV and YYDKDF (reference sequence). J lost 5 bases, V lost 6 bases, and 8 bases had no gene match. CDR3 in DNA: TGTGCCACCAGTCCTACTACAGGGGGAACTGAAGCTTTCTTT. Its protein product is CATSPTTGGTEAFF.

Concerning this clone: The sample has other DNA sequences that encode this CDR3 too. The chain uses TRBV9 and TRBJ1-1, with D uncertain. The CDR3 totals 13 residues. V was pared by 0 bases and J by 2 bases, with 5 bases between. Per the germline V gene, CDR1 is SGDLS and CDR2 is YYNGEE. The CDR3 DNA sequence: TGTGCCAGCAGCGTAGGGCCAAACACTGAAGCTTTCTTT. It encodes CASSVGPNTEAFF.

In the case of this clone: The same CDR3 also results from other DNA sequences found in this sample. The chain links TRBV9 to TRBJ2-7; 12 bases match TRBD1. J lost 7 bases, V lost 3 bases, and 11 bases had no gene match. The CDR3 loop spans 16 amino acids. In germline, CDR1 is SGDLS, CDR2 YYNGEE. In nucleotides, the CDR3 is TGTGCCAGCAGCGCGGACCCGGGACAGGGGGCACGGGAGCAGTACTTC. The encoded protein is CASSADPGQGAREQYF.

V is TRBV7-3 and J is TRBJ2-2; perhaps TRBD2 as D (6 bases). There are 14 residues in the CDR3. Germline V CDR1 and CDR2: SGHTA, FQGTGA. V lost 5 bases and J 5 bases, leaving 12 bases between the germline ends. This chain's CDR3 is CASSPRRETGELFF. The CDR3 DNA follows: TGTGCCAGCAGCCCTAGGAGGGAAACCGGGGAGCTGTTTTTT. The full variable domain, rest sourced from reference TRBV7-3 and TRBJ2-2, is GAGVSQTPSNKVTEKGKYVELRCDPISGHTALYWYRQSLGQGPEFLIYFQGTGAADDSGLPNDRFFAVRPEGSVSTLKIQRTERGDSAVYLCASSPRRETGELFFGEGSRLTVL.

V and J are TRBV7-9 and TRBJ1-2; 9 bases align to TRBD1. CDR1 and CDR2 (germline): SEHNR, FQNEAQ (reference sequence). V was pared by 6 bases and J by 2 bases, with 7 bases of the junction left unmatched. This CDR3 contains 15 residues. The chain's CDR3 is CASRGRQGDNYGYTF. In DNA, the CDR3 is TGTGCCAGCAGAGGGAGACAGGGGGACAACTATGGCTACACCTTC.

The chain uses TRBV5-3 and TRBJ1-1; no clear D gene. TRBV5-3 is identified as an open reading frame with a role that is uncertain. V dropped 4 bases and J dropped 0 bases, with 16 bases sitting between them. The CDR3 consists of 16 residues. CDR3 coding DNA: TGTGCCAGAAGCCTCCGGACGGGGAGCATGAACACTGAAGCTTTCTTT. Its translation is CARSLRTGSMNTEAFF.

As for this clone: Different DNA sequences within this sample yield the same CDR3. The rearrangement uses TRBV10-1 and TRBJ2-1; 10 bases agree with TRBD1. V trimming: 4 bases; J trimming: 2 bases; junction bases outside the gene matches: 5. Germline V gives CDR1 WNHNN, CDR2 SYGVQD (reference sequence). The CDR3 consists of 16 residues. The CDR3 DNA follows: TGCGCCAGCAGTGGGACAGGGGGACCGACCTACAATGAGCAGTTCTTC. Its translation: CASSGTGGPTYNEQFF.

V and J are TRBV15 and TRBJ2-3; TRBD2 matches at 8 bases. This CDR3 is built from 16 residues. Per germline, CDR1 LNHNV and CDR2 YYDKDF (reference sequence). V lost 0 bases and J lost 6; bases outside the gene matches: 8. The DNA for the CDR3 is TGTGCCACCAGCAGAGACCAGCGGGGGCCGGGGGATACGCAGTATTTT. Translation gives CATSRDQRGPGDTQYF.

The chain has TRBV30 and TRBJ1-3; no firm D call. The length of the CDR3 is 14 residues. Trimming left V 0 bases short and J 9 bases short, with 15 bases between. Germline loops: CDR1 GTSNPN, CDR2 SVGIG (reference sequence). CDR3 DNA sequence: TGTGCCTGGAGTGTAGCGGGGAGATATGGCACCATATATTTT. Translating gives CAWSVAGRYGTIYF. Full variable domain (rest looked up from reference TRBV30 and TRBJ1-3): SQTIHQWPATLVQPVGSPLSLECTVEGTSNPNLYWYRQAAGRGLQLLFYSVGIGQISSEVPQNLSASRPQDRQFILSSKKLLLSDSGFYLCAWSVAGRYGTIYFGEGSWLTVV.

Worth noting for this clone: The sample contains more than one DNA sequence encoding this CDR3. This chain joins TRBV20-1 and TRBJ1-5; D might be TRBD1 (6 bases). This CDR3 region has 13 residues. V was shortened by 3 bases and J by 3 bases, with 9 bases between the two germline ends. Per the germline V gene, CDR1 is DFQATT and CDR2 is SNEGSKA (reference sequence). CDR3 bases: TGCAGTGCTAGTTCAGGGGTCAATCAGCCCCAGCATTTT. Translating it yields CSASSGVNQPQHF.

V gene TRBV29-1 combines with J gene TRBJ2-1; D gene ambiguous. Germline V gene sequence: CDR1 SQVTM, CDR2 ANQGSEA. The CDR3 totals 13 residues. V lost 0 bases and J 0 bases, leaving 3 bases between the germline ends. CDR3 region: CSVEDSSYNEQFF. Here the CDR3 DNA reads TGCAGCGTTGAAGACAGCTCCTACAATGAGCAGTTCTTC.